The 21 T cell receptor beta chains presented below share a single source sample, sequenced in a study of T cells in women clearing cervical HPV infection. Clones were read by immunoSEQ multiplex PCR, and TCRdb kept only the in-frame ones, dropping some. The sample's table shows about 41,000 clones. The sample comprised blood buffy coat. Receptors were obtained from a woman between 18 and 70 years old with a cervical HPV16 infection that either progressed to CIN3+ or cleared (not recorded which).

A word on this clone: The read terminates 3 residues before the CDR3 end, so the remaining end is supplied by the germline J gene. This same CDR3 is encoded by further DNA sequences in the sample. The gene calls are TRBV5-1 and TRBJ2-3, with 12 nucleotides matching TRBD2. V trimming: 0 bases; J trimming: 0 bases; junction bases outside the gene matches: 2. This CDR3 is 17 amino acids long. CDR1 and CDR2 (germline): SGHRS, YFSETQ. CDR3 DNA (partial): TGCGCCAGCAGCTTGGGTCTAGCGGGGGGGAGCACAGATACG. Protein product: CASSLGLAGGSTDT. In full, the CDR3 is CASSLGLAGGSTDTQYF.

Worth noting for this clone: The CDR3 is cut off 3 residues early in the read; its end comes from the germline J gene. This chain connects TRBV19 to TRBJ1-2, with 11 nucleotides matching TRBD1. Germline CDR1 reads LNHDA; CDR2 reads SQIVND (reference sequence). There are 15 residues in the CDR3. With 5 bases clipped from V and 5 bases from J, the junction kept 7 bases outside the gene matches. CDR3 sequence: CASSYGQGAGYGYTF. CDR3 DNA (partial): TGTGCCAGTAGTTATGGACAGGGGGCTGGTTATGGC.

Points on this clone: With the read ending 3 residues before the CDR3 end, the germline J gene is used to fill in that end. The J gene is TRBJ2-4, the V gene TRBV19, with 10 bases fitting TRBD1. This CDR3 region has 19 residues. Germline V gene sequence: CDR1 LNHDA, CDR2 SQIVND (reference sequence). With 7 bases clipped from V and 8 bases from J, the junction kept 23 bases outside the gene matches. CDR3 protein: CASKGDGTGVPGFTDIQYF. The CDR3 bases that were read are TGTGCCAGTAAAGGGGACGGGACAGGGGTTCCTGGATTTACCGACATT.

Points on this clone: The read halts 3 residues ahead of the CDR3 end, with the missing end drawn from the germline J gene. The rearrangement uses TRBV20-1 and TRBJ2-1; the D gene is possibly TRBD1 (6 bases). The germline V gene encodes CDR1 DFQATT and CDR2 SNEGSKA (reference sequence). Trimming removed 4 bases from V and 0 bases from J, with 16 bases in between. The CDR3 runs 16 residues. The part of the CDR3 DNA that was read is TGCAGTGCTAAGAAAATTGGGGGCAGCTCCTACAATGAG. Its protein is CSAKKIGGSSYNE. The entire CDR3 reads CSAKKIGGSSYNEQFF.

Regarding this clone: The read ends 3 residues before the CDR3 terminus; that terminus is restored from the germline J gene. The chain is built from TRBV20-1 and TRBJ1-1; TRBD1 matches at 9 bases. This CDR3 is built from 16 residues. V was clipped by 1 base and J by 7 bases; unmatched bases: 13. In germline, CDR1 is DFQATT, CDR2 SNEGSKA (reference sequence). This CDR3 reads CSARADRGMFISEAFF. CDR3 bases read: TGCAGTGCTAGAGCTGACAGGGGGATGTTTATCAGTGAA.

Worth noting for this clone: The read gets to within 3 residues of the CDR3 end, and the germline J gene fills in the rest. V is TRBV20-1 and J is TRBJ2-1, with 11 bases lining up with TRBD2. V lost 6 bases, J lost 6 bases, and 10 bases stayed unmatched. Looked up from germline, CDR1 is DFQATT and CDR2 is SNEGSKA (reference sequence). The CDR3 has 15 residues. Incomplete CDR3 DNA: TGCAGTGCGCTGAGTCCTAGCGGGAGGACCAATGAG. The encoded protein is CSALSPSGRTNE. The complete CDR3 reads CSALSPSGRTNEQFF.

Points on this clone: The read gets to within 3 residues of the CDR3 end, and the germline J gene fills in the rest. The chain joins TRBV19 to TRBJ1-2; 7 positions match TRBD1. J lost 4 bases, V lost 5 bases, and 4 bases had no gene match. Germline values: CDR1 LNHDA, CDR2 SQIVND (reference sequence). The CDR3 runs to 13 residues. The CDR3 region is CASSPDRFYGYTF. The part of the CDR3 DNA that was read is TGTGCCAGTAGTCCGGACAGGTTCTATGGC. The variable domain in full, completed from reference TRBV19 and TRBJ1-2, reads DGGITQSPKYLFRKEGQNVTLSCEQNLNHDAMYWYRQDPGQGLRLIYYSQIVNDFQKGDIAEGYSVSREKKESFPLTVTSAQKNPTAFYLCASSPDRFYGYTFGSGTRLTVV.

For this clone: The missing CDR3 end, 3 residues past where the read stops, is filled in from the germline J gene. V usage is TRBV20-1 and J usage is TRBJ2-5; no clear D. The CDR3 loop spans 13 amino acids. Germline CDR1 reads DFQATT; CDR2 reads SNEGSKA (reference sequence). The V and J ends lost 1 base and 5 bases respectively, with 11 bases between them. The sequenced CDR3 bases are TGCAGTGCTAGAGTGCCAGGTCGGGAGACC. Protein: CSARVPGRET. The CDR3, in full, reads CSARVPGRETQYF.

Regarding this clone: The sequenced fragment ends 3 residues before the CDR3 boundary, so the rest is inferred from the germline J gene. This rearrangement joins TRBV20-1 to TRBJ2-5; weak D call: TRBD2 (7 bases). The CDR3 has 16 amino acids. Germline V gene lookup returns CDR1 DFQATT and CDR2 SNEGSKA (reference sequence). V was clipped by 1 base and J by 5 bases, with 20 bases between them. The CDR3 sequence is CSARGSKRGGLETQYF. CDR3 bases read: TGCAGTGCTAGAGGATCTAAGAGGGGGGGCTTGGAGACC.

With respect to this clone: The CDR3 end falls 3 residues outside the read, so it is completed with the germline J gene. The chain uses TRBV20-1 and TRBJ2-5; the match to TRBD2 covers 10 bases. The J segment lost 4 bases and the V segment lost 2 bases, leaving 4 bases of the junction unmatched. The CDR3 contains 14 residues. The germline gives CDR1 DFQATT, CDR2 SNEGSKA (reference sequence). CDR3 region: CSARPLAGAETQYF. Incomplete CDR3 DNA: TGCAGTGCTAGACCGCTAGCGGGAGCAGAGACC.

Notes on this clone: With the read ending 3 residues before the CDR3 end, the germline J gene is used to fill in that end. The V call is TRBV9, the J call TRBJ2-3; weak D call: TRBD2 (6 bases). Trimming left V 0 bases short and J 5 bases short, with 13 bases between. The germline V gene encodes CDR1 SGDLS and CDR2 YYNGEE. There are 15 residues in the CDR3. This CDR3 is CASSVGAGLEDTQYF. The sequenced part of the CDR3 DNA is TGTGCCAGCAGCGTAGGGGCGGGATTAGAAGATACG.

On this clone itself: The CDR3 extends 3 residues past the end of the read, so its final part is completed from the germline J gene. The rearrangement uses TRBV20-1 and TRBJ2-1, with TRBD2 identical over 12 bases. In germline, CDR1 is DFQATT, CDR2 SNEGSKA (reference sequence). The CDR3 covers 15 residues. Trimming took 3 bases from V and 8 from J; bases not matched to a gene: 8. CDR3 protein: CSASLAGGGADEQFF. CDR3 bases read: TGCAGTGCTAGTCTAGCGGGAGGGGGTGCGGATGAG.

On this clone itself: The missing CDR3 end, 3 residues past where the read stops, is filled in from the germline J gene. The J gene is TRBJ1-3, the V gene TRBV18; 8 positions agree with TRBD1. Germline CDR1 is KGHSH and CDR2 is LQKENI. The CDR3 runs 17 residues. J lost 0 bases, V lost 3 bases, and 7 bases had no gene match. CDR3 DNA, as far as it was read: TGTGCCAGCTCACCGTCAACAGGGGGGAACTCTGGAAACACC. It translates to CASSPSTGGNSGNT. The whole CDR3 is CASSPSTGGNSGNTIYF.

Regarding this clone: Read data end 3 residues before the CDR3 end; the end is taken from the germline J gene. The V gene is TRBV20-1, the J gene TRBJ1-6, with 9 bases lining up with TRBD1. CDR1 is DFQATT and CDR2 is SNEGSKA in the germline V gene (reference sequence). The CDR3 spans 15 residues. J lost 6 bases, V lost 0 bases, and 3 bases had no gene match. CDR3 DNA (partial): TGCAGTGCTAGAGATCCGGACAGGGGTAATTCACCC. Its protein is CSARDPDRGNSP. The full CDR3 sequence reads CSARDPDRGNSPLHF.

Comments on this clone: The read ends 3 residues early relative to the CDR3; the germline J gene fills the gap. This chain joins TRBV11-3 and TRBJ2-3; the D gene is possibly TRBD1 (6 bases). CDR3 length equals 15 residues. Trimming stripped 1 base from V and 5 bases from J, with 13 bases between. Germline V gives CDR1 SGHNT, CDR2 YENEEA. CDR3 DNA (partial): TGTGCCAGCAGCTTAGCACAGGGTGGAGGAGATACG. Protein sequence: CASSLAQGGGDT. The full CDR3 protein reads CASSLAQGGGDTQYF.

Worth noting for this clone: The observed sequence ends 3 residues before the CDR3 terminus, with the missing tail filled in from the germline J gene. At the DNA level, this CDR3 is encoded by other sequences in the same sample as well. V usage is TRBV7-6 and J usage is TRBJ2-2; no clear D gene. The V and J ends lost 6 bases and 5 bases respectively, with 4 bases between them. CDR1 SGHVS and CDR2 FNYEAQ come from the germline V gene. This CDR3 spans 11 amino acids. The covered CDR3 bases are TGTGCCAGCAGTCTTACCGGGGAG. Amino acid sequence: CASSLTGE. The whole CDR3 protein reads CASSLTGELFF.

CDR3 DNA (partial): TGCAGTGCTAGAGATTTTTTGTCAGGGCGGTACGAG. Encoded protein: CSARDFLSGRYE. In full, the CDR3 is CSARDFLSGRYEQYF. The chain carries TRBV20-1 and TRBJ2-7, with D perhaps TRBD1 (5 bases). From the germline J gene comes the end of the CDR3, since the read stops 3 residues before it. The CDR3 length is 15 residues. V lost 0 bases and J 4 bases, leaving 16 bases between the germline ends. The germline CDR1 and CDR2 sequences are DFQATT and SNEGSKA (reference sequence).

As concerns this clone: The read ends 3 residues shy of where the CDR3 ends; the end is completed using the germline J gene. The chain has TRBV5-1 and TRBJ1-6; no clear D. V was shortened by 1 base and J by 3 bases, with 11 bases between the two germline ends. The germline gives CDR1 SGHRS, CDR2 YFSETQ. The CDR3 extends over 16 amino acids. CDR3 residues: CASSLSKGNYNSPLHF. CDR3 DNA (partial): TGCGCCAGCAGCTTGTCAAAGGGCAACTATAATTCACCC.

As for this clone: The read stops 3 residues short of the end of the CDR3; the missing end is completed from the germline J gene. V is TRBV2 and J is TRBJ1-1; D is perhaps TRBD1 (5 bases). V was shortened by 6 bases and J by 5 bases, with 10 bases between the two germline ends. The CDR3 loop spans 12 amino acids. Germline values: CDR1 SNHLY, CDR2 FYNNEI. CDR3 DNA (partial): TGTGCCAGCAGCGAGGGGTGGACTGAA. Translation gives CASSEGWTE. The CDR3, in full, reads CASSEGWTEAFF. The full variable domain, completed using reference TRBV2 and TRBJ1-1, is EPEVTQTPSHQVTQMGQEVILRCVPISNHLYFYWYRQILGQKVEFLVSFYNNEISEKSEIFDDQFSVERPDGSNFTLKIRSTKLEDSAMYFCASSEGWTEAFFGQGTRLTVV.

In regard to this clone: The missing CDR3 end, 3 residues past where the read stops, is filled in from the germline J gene. At the DNA level, this CDR3 is encoded by other sequences in the same sample as well. The chain carries TRBV28 and TRBJ2-5; maybe TRBD1 (5 bases). Trimming took 2 bases from V and 1 from J, leaving 8 bases between them. Per germline, CDR1 MDHEN and CDR2 SYDVKM. This CDR3 spans 14 amino acids. This CDR3 reads CASSLDRLQETQYF. The part of the CDR3 DNA that was read is TGTGCCAGCAGTTTAGACAGACTCCAAGAGACC.

Of note for this clone: The read ends 3 residues shy of where the CDR3 ends; the end is completed using the germline J gene. The rearrangement links TRBV5-4 to TRBJ2-3; 7 bases match TRBD2. With V trimmed by 0 bases and J by 5 bases, 0 bases remained unmatched. The CDR3 loop spans 13 amino acids. Germline V gene sequence: CDR1 SGHNT, CDR2 YYREEE (reference sequence). The part of the CDR3 DNA that was read is TGTGCCAGCAGCTTGGCGGGGGGAGATACG. Translation: CASSLAGGDT. The entire CDR3 protein is CASSLAGGDTQYF.